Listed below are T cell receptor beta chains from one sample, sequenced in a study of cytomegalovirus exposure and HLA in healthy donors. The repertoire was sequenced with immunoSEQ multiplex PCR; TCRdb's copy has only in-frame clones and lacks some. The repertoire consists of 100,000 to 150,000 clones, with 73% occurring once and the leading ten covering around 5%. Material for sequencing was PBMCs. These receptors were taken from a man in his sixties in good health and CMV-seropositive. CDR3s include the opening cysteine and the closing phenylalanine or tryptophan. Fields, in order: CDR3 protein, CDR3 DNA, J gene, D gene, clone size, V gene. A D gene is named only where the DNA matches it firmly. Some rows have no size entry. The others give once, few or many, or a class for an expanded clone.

CDR3 protein: CASSLLEYEAFF
CDR3 DNA: TGTGCCAGCAGTTTATTAGAATATGAAGCTTTCTTT
J gene: TRBJ1-1
D gene: -
clone size: -
V gene: TRBV28

CDR3 protein: CASSVELGGGADTQYF
CDR3 DNA: TGTGCCAGCAGCGTAGAACTCGGCGGGGGGGCGGATACGCAGTATTTT
J gene: TRBJ2-3
D gene: TRBD2
clone size: -
V gene: TRBV9

CDR3 protein: CASSEVGINYGYTF
CDR3 DNA: TGTGCCAGCAGTGAAGTCGGTATAAACTATGGCTACACCTTC
J gene: TRBJ1-2
D gene: -
clone size: -
V gene: TRBV6-1

CDR3 protein: CASSMGQGVSETQYF
CDR3 DNA: TGTGCCAGCAGCATGGGACAGGGGGTCTCGGAGACCCAGTACTTC
J gene: TRBJ2-5
D gene: TRBD1
clone size: few
V gene: TRBV5-8

CDR3 protein: CASSVGGQETQYF
CDR3 DNA: TGTGCCAGCAGCGTAGGCGGGCAAGAGACCCAGTACTTC
J gene: TRBJ2-5
D gene: -
clone size: -
V gene: TRBV9

CDR3 protein: CASSLVFGQDPLFF
CDR3 DNA: TGCGCCAGCAGCTTGGTTTTTGGACAGGATCCATTGTTCTTC
J gene: TRBJ2-7
D gene: TRBD1
clone size: -
V gene: TRBV5-1

CDR3 protein: CASSLGKTLESRGGANVLTF
CDR3 DNA: TGTGCCAGCAGCTTAGGGAAGACACTAGAGAGCCGCGGAGGGGCCAACGTCCTGACTTTC
J gene: TRBJ2-6
D gene: -
clone size: -
V gene: TRBV7-8

CDR3 protein: CASSLDSVNTGELFF
CDR3 DNA: TGCGCCAGCAGCTTGGACTCGGTGAACACCGGGGAGCTGTTTTTT
J gene: TRBJ2-2
D gene: -
clone size: -
V gene: TRBV5-1

CDR3 protein: CASSLWTGDGYTF
CDR3 DNA: TGTGCCAGCAGTTTGTGGACAGGGGATGGCTACACCTTC
J gene: TRBJ1-2
D gene: TRBD1
clone size: -
V gene: TRBV28

CDR3 protein: CSVASGAGTEAFF
CDR3 DNA: TGCAGCGTTGCGTCAGGGGCCGGCACTGAAGCTTTCTTT
J gene: TRBJ1-1
D gene: -
clone size: -
V gene: TRBV29-1

CDR3 protein: CASSQDDYGYTF
CDR3 DNA: TGTGCCAGCAGCCAAGACGACTATGGCTACACCTTC
J gene: TRBJ1-2
D gene: -
clone size: -
V gene: TRBV14

CDR3 protein: CASSLGGSEGGYTF
CDR3 DNA: TGTGCCAGCAGCTTAGGGGGATCGGAGGGTGGCTACACCTTC
J gene: TRBJ1-2
D gene: -
clone size: few
V gene: TRBV7-9

CDR3 protein: CASSFAGRHYEQYF
CDR3 DNA: TGCGCCAGCAGCTTTGCGGGACGACACTACGAGCAGTACTTC
J gene: TRBJ2-7
D gene: -
clone size: -
V gene: TRBV5-1

CDR3 protein: CASSFLGQGSYEQYF
CDR3 DNA: TGTGCCAGCAGTTTTCTCGGACAGGGCTCCTACGAGCAGTACTTC
J gene: TRBJ2-7
D gene: TRBD1
clone size: medium-sized
V gene: TRBV27

CDR3 protein: CASSSKQGAQETQYF
CDR3 DNA: TGTGCCAGCAGCTCGAAACAGGGCGCTCAAGAGACCCAGTACTTC
J gene: TRBJ2-5
D gene: -
clone size: -
V gene: TRBV5-4

CDR3 protein: CASSFTSISYEQYF
CDR3 DNA: TGTGCCAGCAGTTTCACTAGCATCTCCTACGAGCAGTACTTC
J gene: TRBJ2-7
D gene: -
clone size: -
V gene: TRBV7-2

CDR3 protein: CASSILEGNIQYF
CDR3 DNA: TGTGCCAGTAGTATCTTGGAGGGGAACATTCAGTACTTC
J gene: TRBJ2-4
D gene: -
clone size: once
V gene: TRBV19

CDR3 protein: CASSVGLISYEQYF
CDR3 DNA: TGTGCCAGCAGTGTCGGACTGATTTCCTACGAGCAGTACTTC
J gene: TRBJ2-7
D gene: -
clone size: few
V gene: TRBV6-1

CDR3 protein: CASSPRGGGQFF
CDR3 DNA: TGTGCCAGCAGCCCACGTGGAGGAGGGCAGTTCTTC
J gene: TRBJ2-1
D gene: -
clone size: -
V gene: TRBV7-9

CDR3 protein: CASSQVHSSGANVLTF
CDR3 DNA: TGTGCCAGCAGCCAAGTTCATAGCTCTGGGGCCAACGTCCTGACTTTC
J gene: TRBJ2-6
D gene: -
clone size: few
V gene: TRBV4-2

CDR3 protein: CASSPSGGAEGYTF
CDR3 DNA: TGTGCCAGCTCACCATCGGGGGGGGCCGAAGGCTACACCTTC
J gene: TRBJ1-2
D gene: -
clone size: -
V gene: TRBV18

CDR3 protein: CASSSPSGSSYEQYF
CDR3 DNA: TGTGCCAGCAGCAGCCCCAGTGGGAGCTCCTACGAGCAGTACTTC
J gene: TRBJ2-7
D gene: -
clone size: -
V gene: TRBV7-8

CDR3 protein: CASSLQGDQETQYF
CDR3 DNA: TGCGCCAGCAGCTTACAGGGGGACCAAGAGACCCAGTACTTC
J gene: TRBJ2-5
D gene: TRBD1
clone size: -
V gene: TRBV5-1